This TCR beta chain is from a study of blood T cell repertoires in COVID-19. Background on the study: Sites in the United States, Italy and Spain provided acute and convalescent COVID-19 samples. In each case, the material was cDNA or gDNA derived from T cells, B-cell-depleted T cells, or PBMCs.

Patients of the Seattle cohort, enrolled during active infection, were followed longitudinally. This CDR3 comprises 14 residues. Germline V gene lookup returns CDR1 LGHNA and CDR2 YSLEER. V shed 2 bases, J shed 3 bases, and the junction held 3 bases outside the gene matches. As processed by the authors: The authors estimated nucleated cell counts from reference gene primer amplification. Clones were read by immunoSEQ multiplex PCR, and TCRdb kept only the in-frame ones, dropping some. D and trimming were read from the DNA, whereas the V and J calls and clone size are those reported in that table. The sample has about 350,000 clones; roughly 87% are singletons.

V usage is TRBV4-3 and J usage is TRBJ1-2; 7 bases map to TRBD1. The sample consisted of peripheral blood. The clonotype originates from a man aged 25 to 40 with COVID-19, enrolled during active disease. The CDR3, as DNA: TGCGCCAGCAGCCAACAGGGGGGCTACTATGGCTACACCTTC. It codes for CASSQQGGYYGYTF.